A single sample is the source of the 7 T cell receptor beta chains below, sequenced in a study of T cell responses to AZD1222 COVID-19 vaccine. Libraries were prepared by immunoSEQ multiplex PCR; TCRdb keeps only in-frame clonotypes and omits some of them. The sample carries about 110,000 clones, 89% recorded once. The sample consisted of peripheral blood, taken on day 0 of MenACWY control vaccination. The source is an adult in good health.

The V gene is TRBV7-2, the J gene TRBJ2-2, with TRBD1 matching 10 bases. The V and J ends lost 5 bases and 7 bases, in that order; junction bases with no gene match: 7. CDR1 and CDR2 (germline): SGHTA, FQGNSA. The CDR3 is 15 amino acids. The CDR3 nucleotides read TGTGCCAGCAGCCTAGAGGGACAGGGGATCGGGGAGCTGTTTTTT. Translating gives CASSLEGQGIGELFF.

The J gene is TRBJ2-7, the V gene TRBV11-3, with 12 nucleotides matching TRBD2. CDR3 length equals 18 residues. The V segment lost 5 bases and the J segment 0 bases; nucleotides outside the gene matches: 11. Germline CDR1 SGHNT, CDR2 YENEEA. The CDR3 loop reads CASSPGLAGGMPSYEQYF. In nucleotides, the CDR3 is TGTGCCAGCAGCCCGGGGCTAGCGGGGGGGATGCCCTCCTACGAGCAGTACTTC. The full variable domain, with the rest looked up from reference TRBV11-3 and TRBJ2-7, is EAGVVQSPRYKIIEKKQPVAFWCNPISGHNTLYWYLQNLGQGPELLIRYENEEAVDDSQLPKDRFSAERLKGVDSTLKIQPAELGDSAVYLCASSPGLAGGMPSYEQYFGPGTRLTVT.

The rearrangement uses TRBV24-1 and TRBJ1-5; a possible D gene is TRBD1 (5 bases). This CDR3 has 14 residues. Germline CDR1 and CDR2: KGHDR and SFDVKD. Trimming cost V 4 bases and J 1 base, with 7 bases left between them. The CDR3 loop is CATSEPGSNQPQHF. CDR3 in DNA: TGTGCCACCAGTGAACCAGGGAGCAATCAGCCCCAGCATTTT.

The chain combines TRBV28 with TRBJ1-3; perhaps TRBD1 as D (5 bases). CDR1 MDHEN and CDR2 SYDVKM come from the germline V gene. Deletions cut 4 bases from V and 9 bases from J, with 13 bases between. The CDR3 has 13 amino acids. CDR3 coding DNA: TGTGCCAGCAGTTCAGGGACGGGCTTCACCATATATTTT. It yields the protein CASSSGTGFTIYF.

The gene calls are TRBV5-1 and TRBJ2-7, with TRBD2 matching over 9 bases. The CDR3 is made up of 15 amino acids. Looked up from germline, CDR1 is SGHRS and CDR2 is YFSETQ. Losses at the gene ends were 0 bases for V and 4 bases for J; bases not matched to a gene: 5. CDR3 sequence (DNA): TGCGCCAGCAGCTTGGTCGCTAGCGGGGAGTACGAGCAGTACTTC. This gives the protein CASSLVASGEYEQYF.

The V call is TRBV5-5, the J call TRBJ1-4, with D unresolved. Trimming took 2 bases from V and 7 from J, leaving 9 bases between them. CDR1 is SGHKS and CDR2 is YYEKEE in the germline V gene (reference sequence). The CDR3 is made up of 13 amino acids. CDR3 loop: CASSLYWSEKLFF. The CDR3, as DNA: TGTGCCAGCAGCTTATATTGGTCTGAAAAACTGTTTTTT.

V usage is TRBV12-3 or TRBV12-4 and J usage is TRBJ1-2; D may be TRBD1 (6 bases). V gave up 6 bases and J gave up 2 bases, with 10 bases separating them. The CDR3 consists of 13 residues. CDR3 sequence: CASRLQGNYGYTF. The CDR3 DNA is TGTGCCAGCAGACTACAGGGCAACTATGGCTACACCTTC.